This T cell receptor (beta chain) derives from a study of T cells after posttransplantation cyclophosphamide. There are 15 residues in the CDR3. The germline V gene encodes CDR1 SGHTA and CDR2 FQGTGA. V lost 5 bases and J lost 3; bases outside the gene matches: 3. Whole-study findings and limits: Blood and skin or GI T cell repertoires showed limited TRB overlap.

Cyclophosphamide on days +3 and +4 followed busulfan-fludarabine conditioning and a marrow graft. With regard to this clone: Its antigen is not known.

TCRdb keeps only in-frame clones here, not all; method: immunoSEQ multiplex PCR. Of 15,000 to 20,000 clones listed, roughly 93% are singletons. The source material was CD4+ T cells sorted from blood, sampled after allogeneic stem cell transplant with posttransplant cyclophosphamide. This TCR was sampled from a male patient aged 55-69 years who received an allogeneic stem cell transplant from a related donor and was CMV-positive. Some of the T cells may derive from the graft donor. The chain carries TRBV7-3 and TRBJ2-3; TRBD2 aligns across 12 bases. CDR3 bases: TGTGCCAGCAGCCTAGCGGGGGGGCGAACAGATACGCAGTATTTT. This codes for CASSLAGGRTDTQYF.